The 9 T cell receptor beta chains given below trace back to one sample, sequenced in a study of cytomegalovirus exposure and HLA in healthy donors. Researchers ran the PCR with 60 Vbeta and 13 Jbeta primers. The data were produced by immunoSEQ multiplex PCR, yet TCRdb's version contains in-frame clones alone and is incomplete. The sample holds hundreds of thousands of clones; 75% to 80% are singletons and the top ten take approximately 1.8%. Material: PBMCs. The receptors stem from a male donor in good health and CMV-seronegative.

The chain carries TRBV6-1 and TRBJ2-2, with D possibly TRBD2 on 6 matching bases. This CDR3 is 14 amino acids long. The V gene's germline CDR1 is MNHNS and CDR2 SASEGT. Trimming took 6 bases from V and 7 from J, leaving 15 bases between them. The DNA of the CDR3 is TGTGCCAGCAGCGGGAGATTCTTTGACGGGGAGCTGTTTTTT. Encoded protein: CASSGRFFDGELFF.

This chain links TRBV29-1 with TRBJ2-7, with a possible D match to TRBD1 (6 bases). This CDR3 is 12 amino acids long. V lost 7 bases and J 5 bases, leaving 15 bases between the germline ends. Germline V gene data show CDR1 as SQVTM and CDR2 as ANQGSEA. The CDR3 nucleotides read TGCAGCGCCCTACAGGGAATCAACGAGCAGTACTTC. Translating gives CSALQGINEQYF.

The rearrangement uses TRBV18 and TRBJ2-5; perhaps TRBD1 as D (6 bases). The end of the DNA fits TRBJ2-7 better, so the J call may be wrong. Germline V gene lookup returns CDR1 KGHSH and CDR2 LQKENI. This CDR3 has 15 amino acids. This CDR3 is CASSPRGNTYYEQYF. The CDR3, as DNA: TGTGCCAGCTCACCTAGGGGGAACACTTACTACGAGCAGTACTTC.

This chain joins TRBV7-2 and TRBJ1-1; a possible D gene is TRBD1 (5 bases). The length of the CDR3 is 10 residues. The germline V gene encodes CDR1 SGHTA and CDR2 FQGNSA. V lost 5 bases and J 8 bases, leaving 6 bases between the germline ends. CDR3 in DNA: TGTGCCAGCAGCAGGGGCGAAGCTTTCTTT. It yields the protein CASSRGEAFF.

V usage is TRBV11-2 and J usage is TRBJ2-3; tentatively, D is TRBD1 (7 bases). V was trimmed by 2 bases and J by 1 base, leaving 10 bases between them. Germline lookup yields CDR1 SGHAT and CDR2 FQNNGV. The CDR3 runs 15 residues. For the CDR3, the DNA is TGTGCCAGCAGCTTAATCAGGGGGGGCACAGATACGCAGTATTTT. It specifies CASSLIRGGTDTQYF.

The chain employs TRBV29-1 and TRBJ1-1; possibly TRBD1 for D (6 bases). The CDR3 has 14 residues. Germline CDR1 SQVTM, CDR2 ANQGSEA. Trimming stripped 3 bases from V and 1 base from J, with 12 bases between. As DNA, the CDR3 is TGCAGCGTTGAGGGGACATATAGGAACACTGAAGCTTTCTTT. Translating gives CSVEGTYRNTEAFF.

J is TRBJ2-5 and V is TRBV18; 8 nucleotides line up with TRBD1. The J call could be wrong; TRBJ2-7 is a better fit for the DNA end. The CDR3 contains 14 residues. Germline CDR1 and CDR2: KGHSH and LQKENI. DNA of the CDR3: TGTGCCAGCTCACCGGGCAGGGGGCGATACGAGCAGTACTTC. This translates into CASSPGRGRYEQYF.

The rearrangement joins TRBV30 to TRBJ1-4, with TRBD1 identical over 7 bases. The CDR3 covers 14 residues. Germline V gene data show CDR1 as GTSNPN and CDR2 as SVGIG (reference sequence). Trimming cost V 2 bases and J 4 bases; bases outside gene matches: 4. In nucleotides, the CDR3 is TGTGCCTGGAGTAAGGACAGGTATAATGAAAAACTGTTTTTT. It yields the protein CAWSKDRYNEKLFF.

The V gene is TRBV2, the J gene TRBJ2-5; D is undetermined. The J call may be incorrect, as the DNA end agrees better with TRBJ2-7. The CDR3 has 13 amino acids. Germline loops: CDR1 SNHLY, CDR2 FYNNEI. CDR3 region: CASSERISYEQYF. The CDR3 DNA reads TGTGCCAGCAGTGAACGCATCTCCTACGAGCAGTACTTC.